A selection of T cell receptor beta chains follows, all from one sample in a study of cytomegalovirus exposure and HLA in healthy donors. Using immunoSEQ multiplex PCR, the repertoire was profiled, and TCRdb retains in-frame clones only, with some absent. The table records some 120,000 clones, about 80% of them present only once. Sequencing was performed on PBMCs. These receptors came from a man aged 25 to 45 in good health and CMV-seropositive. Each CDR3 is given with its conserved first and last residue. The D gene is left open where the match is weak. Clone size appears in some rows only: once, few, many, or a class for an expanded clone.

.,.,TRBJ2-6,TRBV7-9,CASSRRRQTDSGANVLTF,TGTGCCAGCAGCCGCAGACGACAGACGGACTCTGGGGCCAACGTCCTGACTTTC
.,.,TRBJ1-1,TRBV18,CASSPPTLLNTEAFF,TGTGCCAGCTCACCACCGACACTCCTGAACACTGAAGCTTTCTTT
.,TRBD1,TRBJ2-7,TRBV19,CASRGTGSLGEQYF,TGTGCCAGTAGAGGGACAGGGAGCTTGGGCGAGCAGTACTTC
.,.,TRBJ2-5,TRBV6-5,CASSYSLTETQYF,TGTGCCAGCAGTTACTCGCTAACGGAGACCCAGTACTTC
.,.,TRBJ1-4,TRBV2,CASRSPGEGDEKLFF,TGTGCCAGCAGAAGCCCGGGGGAGGGGGATGAAAAACTGTTTTTT
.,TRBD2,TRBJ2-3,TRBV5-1,CASSSSGPDTQYF,TGCGCCAGCAGCTCTAGCGGGCCAGATACGCAGTATTTT
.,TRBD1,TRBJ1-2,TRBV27,CASSFATDRARYGYTF,TGTGCCAGCAGTTTCGCCACCGACAGGGCACGGTATGGCTACACCTTC
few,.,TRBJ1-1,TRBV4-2,CASSLTGWDTEAFF,TGTGCCAGCAGCCTGACAGGATGGGATACTGAAGCTTTCTTT
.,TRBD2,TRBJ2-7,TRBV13,CASSSRGTSGIGEQYF,TGTGCCAGCAGCTCACGCGGGACTAGCGGGATAGGCGAGCAGTACTTC
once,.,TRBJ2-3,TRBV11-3,CASSPSRASDTQYF,TGTGCCAGCAGCCCATCCAGGGCGTCAGATACGCAGTATTTT